This note documents a single TCR beta chain sequence. These data originate in a study of T cell clones after liver transplantation. With 3 bases clipped from V and 9 bases from J, the junction kept 14 bases outside the gene matches. The CDR3 extends over 16 amino acids. Germline lookup yields CDR1 SGHTA and CDR2 FQGNSA. Clones were sequenced by immunoSEQ multiplex PCR, and TCRdb holds only the in-frame ones, with some missing. The table has approximately 72,000 clones, around nine tenths seen once. This chain connects TRBV7-2 to TRBJ2-1; 7 nucleotides agree with TRBD1. The material sequenced was CD4+ T cells from blood, taken before liver transplant. This receptor was taken from a human donor who received a liver transplant. This CDR3 is CASSFAPDRYVGEQFF. CDR3 nucleotides: TGTGCCAGCAGCTTTGCCCCGGACAGGTACGTAGGTGAGCAGTTCTTC.